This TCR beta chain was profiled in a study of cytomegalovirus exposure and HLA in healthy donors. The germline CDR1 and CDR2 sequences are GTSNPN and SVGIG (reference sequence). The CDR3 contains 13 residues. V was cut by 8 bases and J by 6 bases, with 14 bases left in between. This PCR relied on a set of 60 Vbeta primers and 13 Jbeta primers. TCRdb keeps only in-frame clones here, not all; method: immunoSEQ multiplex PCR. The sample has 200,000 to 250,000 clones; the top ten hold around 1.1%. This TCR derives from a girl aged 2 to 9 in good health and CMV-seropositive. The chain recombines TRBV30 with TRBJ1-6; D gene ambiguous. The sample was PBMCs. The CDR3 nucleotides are TGTGCCCTGTGCCAGGATAGTAATTCACCCCTCCACTTT. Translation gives CALCQDSNSPLHF. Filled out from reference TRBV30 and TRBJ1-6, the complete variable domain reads SQTIHQWPATLVQPVGSPLSLECTVEGTSNPNLYWYRQAAGRGLQLLFYSVGIGQISSEVPQNLSASRPQDRQFILSSKKLLLSDSGFYLCALCQDSNSPLHFGNGTRLTVT.